This TCR beta chain was retrieved from a study of tumor-infiltrating lymphocytes in primary liver carcinoma. In the study overall: All lesions had stage T1-T3 N0M0 and about 4 to 11 cm widths.

Germline DNA was also extracted, with blood RNA taken from unsorted whole blood. The CDR3 covers 13 residues. Germline CDR1 and CDR2: ENHRY and SYGVKD. To note about this clonotype: This may come from a read error, since a much larger clone is one base off.

A primer matching the constant region was used to make TCR beta cDNA from 500 to 600 ng of total RNA. Nested multiplex PCR, run for three rounds with slightly modified ARM-PCR, yielded TCR beta libraries. The two initial PCR rounds, roughly 11 cycles each, used TRBV1-TRBV30 forward and C-beta reverse primers. TCRdb re-analysed the multiplex PCR reads in MiXCR, keeping a single row per CDR3 protein. The table records 300,000 to 350,000 distinct CDR3 sequences, roughly two thirds of them present only once. The sequenced sample was peripheral blood. The source of this sequence is a man aged 40-49 years with primary liver carcinoma and hepatitis B virus infection. The rearrangement joins TRBV10-3 to TRBJ2-7, with D possibly being TRBD1 (7 bases). CDR3 DNA sequence: TGTGCCATCAGTGTGGAGGGGGCCCACGAGCAGCACTTC. Protein: CAISVEGAHEQHF.